This record covers a single T cell receptor beta chain. Its specificity is not known. This sample is drawn from a study of T cell responses to AZD1222 COVID-19 vaccine. Study conclusions and caveats: Regions 160-218 and 743-854 held dominance among vaccine-associated CD4 TCRs, which spanned spike. Close to half of spike-specific TCRs reportedly recognize unmutated variant regions. In all cases, repertoires were sampled only after the peak T cell response.

Only in-frame clones appear in the TCRdb table, and some are missing; sequencing was by immunoSEQ multiplex PCR. The data contain some 170,000 clones, less than 90% of them singletons. This CDR3 comprises 12 residues. CDR1 SQVTM and CDR2 ANQGSEA come from the germline V gene. V lost 4 bases to trimming and J lost 2 bases, with 7 bases between them. The sample in question was peripheral blood, obtained on day 0 of AZD1222 vaccination. This receptor was obtained from an adult in good health. This chain joins TRBV29-1 and TRBJ2-3; D is unclear. CDR3 sequence: CSVGTVTDTQYF. DNA of the CDR3: TGCAGCGTTGGGACGGTCACAGATACGCAGTATTTT.